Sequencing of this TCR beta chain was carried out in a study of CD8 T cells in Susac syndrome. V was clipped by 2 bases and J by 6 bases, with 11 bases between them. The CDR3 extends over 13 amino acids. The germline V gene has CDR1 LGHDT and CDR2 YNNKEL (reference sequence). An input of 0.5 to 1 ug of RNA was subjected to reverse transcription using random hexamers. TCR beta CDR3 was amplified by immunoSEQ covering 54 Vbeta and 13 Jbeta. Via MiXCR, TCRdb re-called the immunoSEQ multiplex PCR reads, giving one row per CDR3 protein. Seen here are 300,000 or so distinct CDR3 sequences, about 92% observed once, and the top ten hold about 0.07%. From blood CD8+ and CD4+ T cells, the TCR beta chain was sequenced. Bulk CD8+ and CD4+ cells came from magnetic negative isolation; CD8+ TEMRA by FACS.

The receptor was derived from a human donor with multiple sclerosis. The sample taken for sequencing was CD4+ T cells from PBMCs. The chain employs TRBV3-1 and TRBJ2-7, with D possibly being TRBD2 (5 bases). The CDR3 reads CASSQRGRVEQYF. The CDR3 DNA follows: TGTGCCAGCAGCCAACGGGGTCGGGTCGAGCAGTACTTC.